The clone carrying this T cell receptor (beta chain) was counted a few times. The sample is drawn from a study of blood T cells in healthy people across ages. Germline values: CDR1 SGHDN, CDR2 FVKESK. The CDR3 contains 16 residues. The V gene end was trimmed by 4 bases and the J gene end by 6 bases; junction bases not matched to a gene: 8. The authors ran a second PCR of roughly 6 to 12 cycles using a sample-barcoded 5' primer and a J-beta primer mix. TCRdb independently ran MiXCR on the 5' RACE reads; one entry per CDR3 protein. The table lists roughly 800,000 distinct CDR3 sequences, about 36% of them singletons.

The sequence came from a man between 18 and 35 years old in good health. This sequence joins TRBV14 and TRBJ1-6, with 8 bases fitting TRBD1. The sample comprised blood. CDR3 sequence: CASSPGGSRLNSPLHF. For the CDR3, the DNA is TGTGCCAGCAGCCCAGGGGGCTCAAGACTTAATTCACCCCTCCACTTT.